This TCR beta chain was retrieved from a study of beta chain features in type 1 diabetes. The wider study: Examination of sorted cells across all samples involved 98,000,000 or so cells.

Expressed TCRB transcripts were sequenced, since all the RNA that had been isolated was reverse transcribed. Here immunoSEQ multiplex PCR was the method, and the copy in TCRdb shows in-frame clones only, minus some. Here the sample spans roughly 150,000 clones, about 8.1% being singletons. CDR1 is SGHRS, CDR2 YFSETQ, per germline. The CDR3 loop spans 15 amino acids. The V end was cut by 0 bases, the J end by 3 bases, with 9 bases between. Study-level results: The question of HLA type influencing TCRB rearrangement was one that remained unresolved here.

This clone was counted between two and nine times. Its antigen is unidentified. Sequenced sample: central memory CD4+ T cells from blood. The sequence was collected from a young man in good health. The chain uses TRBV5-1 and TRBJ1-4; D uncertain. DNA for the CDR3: TGCGCCAGCAGCTTGGAAAGGGAGGCTAATGAAAAACTGTTTTTT. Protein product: CASSLEREANEKLFF.